This TCR beta chain appears in the sequencing data of a study of cytomegalovirus exposure and HLA in healthy donors. CDR1 is PRHDT and CDR2 is FYEKMQ in the germline V gene (reference sequence). V gave up 5 bases and J gave up 7 bases; unmatched junction bases: 8. This CDR3 is built from 15 residues. This clone was counted only a few times. The study ran its PCR with 60 Vbeta and 13 Jbeta primers. Profiling relied on immunoSEQ multiplex PCR, and the TCRdb table lists in-frame clones only, not all of them. This sample has roughly 87,000 clones, with about 69% found just once. Sample: PBMCs. The chain is built from TRBV13 and TRBJ2-2; 9 bases line up with TRBD1. This sequence was found in a man aged 60 to 69 in good health and CMV-seronegative. CDR3 nucleotide sequence: TGTGCCAGCAGCACCACAGGGGGCCGGGGCGGGGAGCTGTTTTTT. Translating gives CASSTTGGRGGELFF.